These 6 T cell receptor beta chains were all obtained from the same sample, sequenced in a study of radiotherapy plus CTLA-4 blockade in lung cancer. Measured with immunoSEQ multiplex PCR; TCRdb has only the in-frame clones, and not every one. The table includes tens of thousands of clones, about 78% detected once. Sample: peripheral blood, taken from a patient treated with radiotherapy plus ipilimumab. Receptors were obtained from a human donor with non-small cell lung cancer who had a partial response to radiotherapy plus ipilimumab. Some clones in this sample may be carry-over from other donors' samples.

CDR3 sequence (DNA): TGTGCCAGCAGCTTAGTTGGTGGGACTAGCGGGGGTAAAGAGACCCAGTACTTC. Amino acids: CASSLVGGTSGGKETQYF. The chain has TRBV11-1 and TRBJ2-5; TRBD2 matches at 14 bases. The CDR3 length is 18 residues. V was clipped by 1 base and J by 3 bases; unmatched bases: 7. In germline, CDR1 is SGHAT, CDR2 FQDESV (reference sequence).

The chain has TRBV11-2 and TRBJ1-4; no definite D call. There are 12 residues in the CDR3. Germline-derived CDR1 and CDR2 are SGHAT and FQNNGV. V was shortened by 3 bases and J by 10 bases, with 9 bases between the two germline ends. The CDR3 DNA is TGTGCCAGCAGCTTGTCGATCGGAAAACTGTTTTTT. Protein sequence: CASSLSIGKLFF.

The rearrangement links TRBV9 to TRBJ1-4; possible D gene TRBD1, 6 bases. Trimming left V 1 base short and J 8 bases short, with 15 bases between. Germline V gene sequence: CDR1 SGDLS, CDR2 YYNGEE. The CDR3 has 15 residues. CDR3 nucleotide sequence: TGTGCCAGCAGCGTATGGGGGCAGGCCAACGAAAAACTGTTTTTT. Residues: CASSVWGQANEKLFF.

This chain links TRBV7-2 with TRBJ1-5, with D perhaps TRBD1 (6 bases). The CDR3 loop spans 15 amino acids. Germline-derived CDR1 and CDR2 are SGHTA and FQGNSA. Trimming removed 5 bases at V and 2 bases at J, with 13 bases between. The CDR3 loop is CASSHGSGGNQPQHF. CDR3 coding DNA: TGTGCCAGCAGCCACGGATCAGGGGGCAATCAGCCCCAGCATTTT. The full variable domain, with the rest looked up from reference TRBV7-2 and TRBJ1-5, is GAGVSQSPSNKVTEKGKDVELRCDPISGHTALYWYRQSLGQGLEFLIYFQGNSAPDKSGLPSDRFSAERTGGSVSTLTIQRTQQEDSAVYLCASSHGSGGNQPQHFGDGTRLSIL.

The V and J genes are TRBV2 and TRBJ2-2, with D maybe TRBD1 (6 bases). Germline V lookup: CDR1 SNHLY, CDR2 FYNNEI. The CDR3 is 15 amino acids. The V and J ends lost 7 bases and 5 bases respectively, with 17 bases between them. The CDR3 bases are TGTGCCAGCAAACAGGGAGATCAAGGTACCGGGGAGCTGTTTTTT. Its protein is CASKQGDQGTGELFF.

This rearrangement joins TRBV7-3 to TRBJ2-2; 11 bases are shared with TRBD1. Germline CDR1 is SGHTA and CDR2 is FQGTGA. The CDR3 contains 16 residues. The junction had 3 bases not matched to a gene; V was cut back by 2 bases and J by 4 bases. In DNA form, the CDR3 reads TGTGCCAGCAGCTTAGTCGGGACAGGGGGCACCGGGGAGCTGTTTTTT. It encodes CASSLVGTGGTGELFF.